This TCR beta chain was sequenced for a study of tumor and adjacent non-tumor tissue in lung cancer. For this clonotype: No antigen is known for it. Likely a read error: the CDR3 ends without its conserved phenylalanine or tryptophan.

This CDR3 comprises 12 residues. Germline lookup yields CDR1 SGHDN and CDR2 FVKESK. No cell sorting was done before RNA was extracted from the tissue. Study results and caveats: TCR diversity was significantly greater in tumor than normal lung tissue.

TCRbeta libraries were built with three rounds of nested PCR, modified from ARM-PCR. MiXCR, run by TCRdb on the multiplex PCR reads, gives a single entry per CDR3 protein. Counted here are fewer than 80,000 distinct CDR3 sequences, nearly 70% occurring once; the ten biggest clones make up roughly an eighth. The source material was lung tumor tissue. The rearrangement joins TRBV14 to TRBJ1-2; a possible D gene is TRBD1 (6 bases). The TCR was taken from a woman aged 70 to 79 with non-small cell lung cancer. Written as DNA, the CDR3 is TGTGCCAGCAGTTCCCCAGGGGATGGTTACACCCTC. It yields the protein CASSSPGDGYTL.